These T cell receptor beta chains were read from a single sample in a study of T cells in Graves' hyperthyroidism and ophthalmopathy. One entry per CDR3 protein, called by TCRdb with MiXCR from the multiplex PCR reads. Of about 360,000 distinct CDR3 sequences listed, around an eighth are singletons. Sequencing was done on a sample of blood. These receptors were collected from a man aged 25 to 45 with Graves' hyperthyroidism that later progressed to Graves' ophthalmopathy. Both conserved end residues are part of each CDR3. The D gene is left open where the match is weak. The size of a clone is reported for some rows only, either as once, few or many, or as a class for expanded clones.

>TRBJ2-5|TRBD1|many|TRBV28
CASSQRSRGRKETQYF
TGTGCCAGCAGTCAAAGATCGAGGGGGCGGAAAGAGACCCAGTACTTC
>TRBJ2-3|NA|many|TRBV30
CAWSRLSSTDTQYF
TGTGCCTGGAGTAGGTTAAGTAGCACAGATACGCAGTATTTT
>TRBJ2-1|TRBD1|many|TRBV7-8
CASSQDRGQGEQFF
TGTGCCAGCAGTCAAGACAGGGGTCAAGGGGAGCAGTTCTTC
>TRBJ2-3|NA|NA|TRBV3-1
CASSRADTQYF
TGTGCCAGCAGCCGGGCAGATACGCAGTATTTT
>TRBJ1-5|NA|NA|TRBV6-1
CASSLKQSNQPQHF
TGTGCCAGCAGCCTCAAACAGAGCAATCAGCCCCAGCATTTT
>TRBJ2-1|NA|many|TRBV2
CASSDYGRYNEQFF
TGTGCCAGCAGTGATTATGGGAGGTACAATGAGCAGTTCTTC
>TRBJ2-1|NA|few|TRBV6-5
CASSFSGALMQFF
TGTGCCAGCAGTTTCTCCGGGGCGCTCATGCAGTTCTTC
>TRBJ2-3|TRBD2|NA|TRBV29-1
CSVGTGLAGYDTQYF
TGCAGCGTGGGGACCGGACTAGCGGGGTACGATACGCAGTATTTT
>TRBJ2-3|NA|many|TRBV6-1
CASSDGIQRGRDTQYF
TGTGCCAGCAGTGATGGTATACAGAGGGGACGAGATACGCAGTATTTT
>TRBJ2-3|NA|NA|TRBV29-1
CSVEDIRGTDTQYF
TGCAGCGTTGAAGATATAAGGGGCACAGATACGCAGTATTTT
>TRBJ2-7|TRBD2|few|TRBV29-1
CSVEDSGSSYEQYF
TGCAGCGTTGAAGACAGCGGGAGCTCCTACGAGCAGTACTTC
>TRBJ2-3|TRBD2|few|TRBV6-2/TRBV6-3
CASTRLAGVPTDTQYF
TGTGCCAGCACCCGACTAGCGGGGGTCCCCACAGATACGCAGTATTTT
>TRBJ2-5|NA|many|TRBV7-9
CASSSQGMETQYF
TGTGCCAGCAGCTCTCAGGGGATGGAGACCCAGTACTTC
>TRBJ1-6|TRBD1|many|TRBV27
CASSWGGGRSPLHF
TGTGCCAGCAGCTGGGGAGGGGGCCGCTCACCCCTCCACTTT
>TRBJ1-1|NA|NA|TRBV5-1
CASSGPPGGSTEAFF
TGCGCCAGCAGCGGACCTCCGGGGGGAAGCACTGAAGCTTTCTTT
>TRBJ2-7|TRBD1|many|TRBV28
CASTLGQGSYEQYF
TGTGCCAGCACCTTGGGACAGGGAAGCTACGAGCAGTACTTC
>TRBJ2-6|TRBD1|few|TRBV28
CASSYYRGRDAGANVLTF
TGTGCCAGCAGTTACTACAGGGGGCGCGACGCTGGGGCCAACGTCCTGACTTTC
>TRBJ2-3|NA|few|TRBV12-3/TRBV12-4
CASSPQGGTQYF
TGTGCCAGCAGTCCTCAGGGCGGTACGCAGTATTTT
>TRBJ2-3|NA|many|TRBV6-2/TRBV6-3
CASSYPRVGTDTQYF
TGTGCCAGCAGTTACCCCAGGGTCGGCACAGATACGCAGTATTTT
>TRBJ1-2|NA|many|TRBV12-3/TRBV12-4
CASSLRGSDLYGYTF
TGTGCCAGCAGTTTACGGGGGAGTGACTTATATGGCTACACCTTC
>TRBJ1-2|NA|many|TRBV27
CASSPQSGTDGYTF
TGTGCCAGCAGTCCTCAATCAGGGACGGATGGCTACACCTTC
>TRBJ2-7|NA|NA|TRBV6-5
CASSYSRGAYEQYF
TGTGCCAGCAGTTACTCGAGGGGGGCCTACGAGCAGTACTTC
>TRBJ1-2|NA|NA|TRBV18
CASSYTGTQTNYGYTF
TGTGCCAGCTCGTATACCGGGACACAAACTAACTATGGCTACACCTTC
>TRBJ2-7|TRBD1|NA|TRBV6-6
CASSYRQGPISYEQYF
TGTGCCAGCAGTTACCGACAGGGGCCGATCTCCTACGAGCAGTACTTC
>TRBJ1-6|NA|NA|TRBV3-1
CASSQEPSGSPLHF
TGTGCCAGCAGCCAAGAGCCCTCCGGTTCACCCCTCCACTTT
>TRBJ2-1|TRBD1|few|TRBV6-1
CASRRQGSNEQFF
TGTGCCAGCAGAAGACAGGGGAGCAATGAGCAGTTCTTC
>TRBJ2-5|NA|many|TRBV3-1
CASSLSWAVFQETQYF
TGTGCCAGCAGCCTGAGCTGGGCGGTCTTCCAAGAGACCCAGTACTTC
>TRBJ1-2|TRBD1|many|TRBV7-9
CASSETDRVNTF
TGTGCCAGCAGCGAGACCGACAGGGTTAATACCTTC